These 7 T cell receptor beta chains were sequenced from one sample in a study of shared clonotypes between healthy human individuals. Sequencing was performed with immunoSEQ multiplex PCR; in TCRdb, only in-frame clones are kept and a portion is missing. The profile shows some 2,500,000 clones, roughly 93% of them singletons. Material: naive CD4+ T cells from PBMCs. Subset in this sample: CD45RA+ positively selected. These receptors originate from a man aged 18 to 30 in good health. Some clones in this sample may be carry-over from other donors' samples.

The chain combines TRBV5-4 with TRBJ1-2; 9 bases are shared with TRBD1. CDR1 and CDR2 from the germline V gene are SGHNT and YYREEE (reference sequence). This CDR3 spans 13 amino acids. V was pared by 4 bases and J by 6 bases, with 4 bases of the junction left unmatched. The DNA for the CDR3 is TGTGCCAGCAGCGTGGGACAGGGTAATGGCTACACCTTC. This gives the protein CASSVGQGNGYTF.

The chain combines TRBV28 with TRBJ2-7; 10 nucleotides line up with TRBD2. The CDR3 consists of 14 residues. The junction had 5 bases not matched to a gene; V was cut back by 7 bases and J by 2 bases. Per germline, CDR1 MDHEN and CDR2 SYDVKM. CDR3 nucleotides: TGTGCCAGCATTGGACTAGCGGAGACCTACGAGCAGTACTTC. Residues: CASIGLAETYEQYF. Together with reference TRBV28 and TRBJ2-7, the CDR3 gives the full variable domain: DVKVTQSSRYLVKRTGEKVFLECVQDMDHENMFWYRQDPGLGLRLIYFSYDVKMKEKGDIPEGYSVSREKKERFSLILESASTNQTSMYLCASIGLAETYEQYFGPGTRLTVT.

The chain's CDR3 is CASSPVQGQGDGYTF. CDR3 nucleotide sequence: TGTGCCAGCTCACCCGTCCAGGGACAGGGGGATGGCTACACCTTC. The chain uses TRBV18 and TRBJ1-2; 11 nucleotides line up with TRBD1. The CDR3 extends over 15 amino acids. CDR1 is KGHSH, CDR2 LQKENI, per germline. V lost 3 bases and J lost 6; bases outside the gene matches: 6. The full variable domain, completed using reference TRBV18 and TRBJ1-2, is NAGVMQNPRHLVRRRGQEARLRCSPMKGHSHVYWYRQLPEEGLKFMVYLQKENIIDESGMPKERFSAEFPKEGPSILRIQQVVRGDSAAYFCASSPVQGQGDGYTFGSGTRLTVV.

The V gene is TRBV4-2, the J gene TRBJ2-1, with TRBD1 matching over 10 bases. V shed 6 bases, J shed 8 bases, and the junction held 7 bases outside the gene matches. This CDR3 spans 14 amino acids. The V gene's germline CDR1 is LGHNA and CDR2 YNFKEQ. The CDR3 bases are TGTGCCAGCAGTTATGGACAGGGGGACGATGAGCAGTTCTTC. Protein: CASSYGQGDDEQFF.

The chain employs TRBV18 and TRBJ2-2; D gene ambiguous. The CDR3 is 15 residues long. Germline lookup yields CDR1 KGHSH and CDR2 LQKENI. The V and J ends lost 5 bases and 0 bases respectively, with 10 bases between them. The CDR3 bases are TGTGCCAGCTCATATAGGACGCCGAACACCGGGGAGCTGTTTTTT. Encoded protein: CASSYRTPNTGELFF.

The rearrangement joins TRBV30 to TRBJ2-3; D might be TRBD2 (5 bases). Germline loops: CDR1 GTSNPN, CDR2 SVGIG (reference sequence). This CDR3 spans 14 amino acids. Trimming shortened V by 0 bases and J by 6 bases, and 13 bases separated the two germline ends. The CDR3 nucleotides read TGTGCCTGGAGTGTACCGGGTACGGGGGATACGCAGTATTTT. It encodes CAWSVPGTGDTQYF.

The V gene is TRBV27, the J gene TRBJ2-7, with 7 nucleotides matching TRBD1. The CDR3 has 13 residues. Germline trimming cut 7 bases from V and 6 bases from J; bases unmatched to any gene: 9. CDR1 is MNHEY, CDR2 SMNVEV, per germline (reference sequence). The CDR3 nucleotides read TGTGCCAGCAATCGCCCACAGGGGCGCGAGCAGTACTTC. Its protein is CASNRPQGREQYF.